Listed below are T cell receptor beta chains from one sample, sequenced in a study of T cells after yellow fever vaccination. TCRdb used MiXCR to reprocess the 5' RACE reads, holding one entry per CDR3 protein. In the table there are some 500,000 distinct CDR3 sequences, roughly 13% of which are singletons. The material was PBMCs, obtained on the day of the yellow fever booster vaccination. The source is a man aged 25-45 years who received the YFV17D yellow fever vaccine. Both conserved end residues are part of each CDR3. Fields, in order: V gene, J gene, CDR3 protein.

TRBV5-6	TRBJ1-3	CASSYRSGNTIYF
TRBV14	TRBJ2-2	CASSNEGIGELFF
TRBV2	TRBJ1-1	CASRDTGAGTEAFF
TRBV7-2	TRBJ1-2	CASSFDDYGYTF
TRBV30	TRBJ2-3	CAWEKPRTSGTDTQYF
TRBV5-1	TRBJ2-7	CASSQDTALEQYF
TRBV20-1	TRBJ1-4	CSARDRRSTGVVF
TRBV7-9	TRBJ1-1	CASSLAQGRLAEAFF
TRBV7-9	TRBJ2-7	CASSHGLAGTYEQYF
TRBV30	TRBJ2-7	CAWRATASYEQYF
TRBV11-2	TRBJ2-2	CASSLSLAGELFF
TRBV29-1	TRBJ2-6	CSVVEGSSGANVLTF
TRBV11-2	TRBJ2-5	CASSLVGTSGRFKETQYF
TRBV6-2/TRBV6-3	TRBJ2-2	CATVTGPYTGELFF
TRBV7-2	TRBJ1-4	CASSRGQGGNEKLFF
TRBV27	TRBJ2-1	CASRPGQYNEQFF
TRBV12-3/TRBV12-4	TRBJ2-7	CASTLGTGRFQEQYF
TRBV7-2	TRBJ2-7	CASSLVVGGGYEQYF
TRBV11-2	TRBJ2-5	CASSLPAPKLAGRQETQYF
TRBV6-1	TRBJ1-6	CASGVGGWSPLHF
TRBV6-4	TRBJ2-1	CASSESSGSYNEQFF
TRBV5-1	TRBJ2-5	CASSLWLAGGETQYF
TRBV14	TRBJ2-1	CASSQGSGLYNEQFF
TRBV3-1	TRBJ2-1	CASSRQDYNEQFF
TRBV5-6	TRBJ1-5	CASSLEGRVPQHF
TRBV5-1	TRBJ2-5	CASSLGAPYVDQYF
TRBV7-2	TRBJ2-5	CASSLAGLAGTQETQYF
TRBV24-1	TRBJ2-1	CATSDHGGSGEQFF
TRBV20-1	TRBJ1-5	CSASSGAGNQPQHF
TRBV4-3	TRBJ1-6	CASSQGHDNSPLHF
TRBV6-1	TRBJ1-5	CASNNAGTAFQSAQHF
TRBV20-1	TRBJ1-6	CSAPDRGNNSPLHF
TRBV7-2	TRBJ2-5	CASSRRGAGVVETQYF
TRBV6-2/TRBV6-3	TRBJ1-2	CATSGGFGYGYTF
TRBV29-1	TRBJ2-1	CSVQRGFNEQFF
TRBV12-3/TRBV12-4	TRBJ2-1	CASSFTGGYNEQFF
TRBV29-1	TRBJ2-3	CSVAAQLTDTQYF
TRBV5-1	TRBJ2-1	CASSFQTMSSYNEQFF
TRBV9	TRBJ1-1	CASSVEPENTEAFF